This T cell receptor (beta chain) comes out of a study of T-cell memory formation after mild COVID-19. Whole-study context: The two donors had largely donor-specific TCR clusters.

General study findings and limits: Shrinking CD4+ clones resided mostly in CM and EM, and CD8+ ones in EMRA.

V dropped 3 bases and J dropped 5 bases, with 9 bases sitting between them. The CDR3 contains 12 residues. Per the germline V gene, CDR1 is SGHKS and CDR2 is YYEKEE (reference sequence). This clonotype was counted between two and nine times. Antigen: not known. TCRdb re-called the 5' RACE reads with MiXCR, one entry per CDR3 protein. The repertoire consists of about 620,000 distinct CDR3 sequences, with 18% occurring once and the leading ten covering around 13%. The J gene is TRBJ2-7, the V gene TRBV5-5; possible D gene TRBD1, 5 bases. Sequencing was done on a sample of PBMCs or a T cell subset sorted from them (not recorded which). The receptor was isolated from an adult woman who had mild COVID-19 (a few samples of this study predate the infection). Cell type and time point are not known. DNA of the CDR3: TGTGCCAGCAGCTCCGACAGCCACGAGCAGTACTTC. Protein sequence: CASSSDSHEQYF.